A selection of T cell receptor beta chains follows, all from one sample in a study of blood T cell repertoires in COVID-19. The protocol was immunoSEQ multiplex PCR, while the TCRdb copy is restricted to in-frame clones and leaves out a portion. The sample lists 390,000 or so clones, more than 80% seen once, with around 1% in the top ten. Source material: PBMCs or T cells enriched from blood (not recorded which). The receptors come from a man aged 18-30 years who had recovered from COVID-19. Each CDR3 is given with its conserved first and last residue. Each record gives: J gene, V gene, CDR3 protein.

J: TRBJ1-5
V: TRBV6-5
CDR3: CASRRDNQPQHF

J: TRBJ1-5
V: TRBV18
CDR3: CASSPMQGLNQPQHF

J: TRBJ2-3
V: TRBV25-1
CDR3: CASSRVGGRDTQYF

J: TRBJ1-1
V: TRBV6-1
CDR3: CASSGTTVTKSLTNTEAFF

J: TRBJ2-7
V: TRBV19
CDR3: CASSIREGYYEQYF

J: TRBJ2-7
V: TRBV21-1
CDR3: CASMGAREQYF

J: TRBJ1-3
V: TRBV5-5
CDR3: CASTSDGGISGNTIYF

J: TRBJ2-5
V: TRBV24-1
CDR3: CATSDQGSRGETQYF

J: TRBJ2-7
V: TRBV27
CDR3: CASSFAGAYEQYF

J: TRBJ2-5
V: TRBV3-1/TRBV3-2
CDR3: CASSSTSGHGETQYF

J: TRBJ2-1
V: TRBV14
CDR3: CASSQDRAGNPFF

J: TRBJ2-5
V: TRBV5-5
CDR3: CASSSTGSGETQYF

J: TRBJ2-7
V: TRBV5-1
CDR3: CASSLYTSGGAGEQYF

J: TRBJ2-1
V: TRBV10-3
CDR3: CAISPGLAGSSYNEQFF

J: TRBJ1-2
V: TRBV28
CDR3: CASSPPGTGAYGYTF

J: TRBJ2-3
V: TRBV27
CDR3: CASSTGTFTDTQYF

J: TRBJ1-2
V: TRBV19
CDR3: CASTPPGRGYGYTF

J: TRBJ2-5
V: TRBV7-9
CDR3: CASSLVLGETQYF

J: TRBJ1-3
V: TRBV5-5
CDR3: CASSLGDFSPSGNTIYF

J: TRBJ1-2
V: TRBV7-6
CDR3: CASSPGGQGNGYTF

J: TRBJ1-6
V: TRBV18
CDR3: CASSPSSGGATSPLHF

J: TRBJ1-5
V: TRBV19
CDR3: CASSIFTGGAGQPQHF

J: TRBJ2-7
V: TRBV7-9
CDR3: CASSSAPVDRAEHEQYF

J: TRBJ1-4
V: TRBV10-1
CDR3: CASSDGGIGEKLFF

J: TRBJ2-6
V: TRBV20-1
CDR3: CSASGTRSTGANVLTF

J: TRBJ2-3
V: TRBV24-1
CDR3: CATSGENADTQYF

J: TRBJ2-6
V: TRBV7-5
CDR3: CARSLAGLLSGANVLTF

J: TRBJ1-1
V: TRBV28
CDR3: CASSSETVVLNTEAFF

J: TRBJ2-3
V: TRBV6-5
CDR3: CASRSGTGFTDTQYF

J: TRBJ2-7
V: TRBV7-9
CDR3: CASSLGQNYEQYF

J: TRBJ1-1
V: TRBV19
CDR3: CASSWAPTGNTEAFF

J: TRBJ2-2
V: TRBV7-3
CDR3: CASSPLAGLNTGELFF

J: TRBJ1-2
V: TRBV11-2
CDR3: CASSSIKRRDYGYTF

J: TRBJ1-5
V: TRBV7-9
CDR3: CASSRTGFEGQPQHF

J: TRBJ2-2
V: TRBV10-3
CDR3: CAISDVWREESGELFF

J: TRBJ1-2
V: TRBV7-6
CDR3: CASSLTLGGSGYGYTF

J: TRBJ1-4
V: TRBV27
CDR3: CASRSLLREGSTNEKLFF

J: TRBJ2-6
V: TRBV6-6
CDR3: CASSRLTGTGGTSGANVLTF

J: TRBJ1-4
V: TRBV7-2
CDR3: CASSHQTGANEKLFF

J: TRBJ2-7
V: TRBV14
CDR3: CASSHRTDFRQYF

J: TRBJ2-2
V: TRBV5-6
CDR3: CASSPYSGGASGELFF